A single sample is the source of the 30 T cell receptor beta chains below, sequenced in a study of blood T cell repertoires in COVID-19. Libraries were prepared by immunoSEQ multiplex PCR; TCRdb keeps only in-frame clonotypes and omits some of them. The data contain 95,000 to 110,000 clones, about 87% of them singletons. What was sequenced was peripheral blood. The receptor source for this set is a human donor in a cohort sampled during active or convalescent COVID-19.

This chain joins TRBV19 and TRBJ1-6, with 9 bases matching TRBD1. V dropped 11 bases and J dropped 8; count of bases not matched to a gene: 7. Germline loops: CDR1 LNHDA, CDR2 SQIVND (reference sequence). The CDR3 consists of 13 residues. CDR3 in amino acids: CASGTGKDSPLHF. For the CDR3, the DNA is TGTGCCTCCGGGACAGGGAAAGATTCACCCCTCCACTTT.

The J gene is TRBJ1-2, the V gene TRBV7-2; D is unresolved. In germline, CDR1 is SGHTA, CDR2 FQGNSA. The CDR3 totals 17 residues. V lost 4 bases to trimming and J lost 0 bases, with 18 bases between them. The CDR3 nucleotides are TGTGCCAGCAGCTATAAAAGTTTGCCGGGTACTAACTATGGCTACACCTTC. Residues: CASSYKSLPGTNYGYTF.

The rearrangement uses TRBV5-1 and TRBJ2-3, with 8 bases lining up with TRBD2. The CDR3 covers 16 residues. Germline V CDR1 and CDR2: SGHRS, YFSETQ. V lost 0 bases, J lost 2 bases, and 5 bases stayed unmatched. DNA for the CDR3: TGCGCCAGCAGCTTGGGGCTAGCGGGTTCCACAGATACGCAGTATTTT. Translated: CASSLGLAGSTDTQYF.

V is TRBV19 and J is TRBJ1-2, with 9 bases lining up with TRBD1. This CDR3 comprises 14 residues. V dropped 6 bases and J dropped 10; count of bases not matched to a gene: 12. CDR1 is LNHDA, CDR2 SQIVND, per germline (reference sequence). CDR3 bases: TGTGCCAGTAGGTCCGGGGGGACAGGGAGGCTCTACACCTTC. This translates into CASRSGGTGRLYTF.

V is TRBV7-8 and J is TRBJ2-7; weak D call: TRBD1 (6 bases). Germline CDR1 and CDR2: SGHVS and FQNEAQ. This CDR3 has 13 amino acids. Trimming stripped 8 bases from V and 3 bases from J, with 14 bases between. This chain's CDR3 is CASQPGVHYEQYF. In DNA form, the CDR3 reads TGTGCCAGCCAACCAGGGGTGCACTACGAGCAGTACTTC.

The count of this clone is one. This chain links TRBV7-2 with TRBJ2-5, with TRBD2 identical over 10 bases. V lost 0 bases to trimming and J lost 5 bases; unmatched junction nucleotides: 9. Germline V CDR1 and CDR2: SGHTA, FQGNSA. The CDR3 runs 17 residues. CDR3 sequence reads: CASSLALAGPTGETQYF. CDR3 in DNA: TGTGCCAGCAGCTTAGCACTAGCGGGACCCACGGGGGAGACCCAGTACTTC.

The J gene is TRBJ2-3, the V gene TRBV12-3 or TRBV12-4; a possible D gene is TRBD1 (6 bases). The CDR3 spans 13 residues. The V gene lost 5 bases and the J gene lost 8 bases, with 14 bases spanning the gap. CDR3: CASSLGAAGTQYF. CDR3 coding DNA: TGTGCCAGCAGTCTGGGGGCCGCAGGTACGCAGTATTTT.

The chain employs TRBV5-1 and TRBJ2-5; 9 bases are a match to TRBD2. The CDR3 extends over 16 amino acids. Germline V gives CDR1 SGHRS, CDR2 YFSETQ. V was clipped by 4 bases and J by 2 bases; unmatched bases: 9. CDR3 nucleotides: TGCGCCAGCAGCCCAGTTTCGCGGGGGGGACAAGAGACCCAGTACTTC. Residues: CASSPVSRGGQETQYF.

The chain joins TRBV24-1 to TRBJ2-5, with TRBD1 matching 7 bases. The junction had 8 bases not matched to a gene; V was cut back by 4 bases and J by 4 bases. Germline V CDR1 and CDR2: KGHDR, SFDVKD. The CDR3 runs 15 residues. In DNA form, the CDR3 reads TGTGCCACCAGTGACCATAGACAGGGCGGAGAGACCCAGTACTTC. This codes for CATSDHRQGGETQYF.

The chain combines TRBV29-1 with TRBJ1-3; no firm D call. Deletions cut 5 bases from V and 0 bases from J, with 5 bases between. Germline-derived CDR1 and CDR2 are SQVTM and ANQGSEA. This CDR3 is 12 amino acids long. This CDR3 is CSVSGSGNTIYF. Here the CDR3 DNA reads TGCAGCGTTAGCGGCTCTGGAAACACCATATATTTT.

The J gene is TRBJ2-3, the V gene TRBV5-4, with a tentative D call TRBD2 (5 bases). From germline, CDR1 is SGHNT and CDR2 YYREEE (reference sequence). This CDR3 is built from 16 residues. Deletions cut 4 bases from V and 2 bases from J, with 17 bases between. CDR3 nucleotides: TGTGCCAGCAGCGTAGGACTGCTCCCGTACACAGATACGCAGTATTTT. This translates into CASSVGLLPYTDTQYF.

V is TRBV3-1 (or the pseudogene TRBV3-2) and J is TRBJ2-1, with 7 bases identical to TRBD1. CDR3 length: 17 residues. The junction had 13 bases not matched to a gene; V was cut back by 1 base and J by 7 bases. The germline CDR1 and CDR2 sequences are LGHDT and YNNKEL (reference sequence). The CDR3 protein is CASSQVKGTAFRNEQFF. The CDR3 coding sequence is TGTGCCAGCAGCCAAGTCAAGGGGACAGCCTTTAGGAATGAGCAGTTCTTC.

The chain employs TRBV19 and TRBJ1-5, with 8 bases fitting TRBD1. J was trimmed by 5 bases and V by 6 bases; bases with no gene match: 9. Germline CDR1 reads LNHDA; CDR2 reads SQIVND (reference sequence). CDR3 length: 15 amino acids. The CDR3 loop is CASSPLQGGYQPQHF. The CDR3 coding sequence is TGTGCCAGTAGCCCTTTACAGGGGGGTTATCAGCCCCAGCATTTT. Full variable domain (rest looked up from reference TRBV19 and TRBJ1-5): DGGITQSPKYLFRKEGQNVTLSCEQNLNHDAMYWYRQDPGQGLRLIYYSQIVNDFQKGDIAEGYSVSREKKESFPLTVTSAQKNPTAFYLCASSPLQGGYQPQHFGDGTRLSIL.

The rearrangement links TRBV18 to TRBJ1-3, with unresolved D. V lost 5 bases, J lost 1 base, and 9 bases lay in between. This CDR3 region has 14 residues. The germline V gene has CDR1 KGHSH and CDR2 LQKENI. CDR3 nucleotide sequence: TGTGCCAGCTCATTCGGGAATTCTGGAAACACCATATATTTT. Amino acids: CASSFGNSGNTIYF.

This sequence joins TRBV19 and TRBJ1-2; D might be TRBD1 (5 bases). V was pared by 3 bases and J by 4 bases, with 12 bases between. From germline, CDR1 is LNHDA and CDR2 SQIVND (reference sequence). This CDR3 is built from 14 residues. CDR3 protein: CASSIRQGGYGYTF. CDR3 nucleotides: TGTGCCAGTAGTATCAGGCAGGGAGGCTATGGCTACACCTTC.

The chain carries TRBV29-1 and TRBJ2-5; tentative D call: TRBD2 (6 bases). Germline loops: CDR1 SQVTM, CDR2 ANQGSEA. The CDR3 totals 13 residues. Deletions cut 7 bases from V and 0 bases from J, with 12 bases between. Here the CDR3 DNA reads TGCAGCGGGCGGGACTTTTACCAAGAGACCCAGTACTTC. The encoded protein is CSGRDFYQETQYF.

The chain is built from TRBV28 and TRBJ2-2; 11 bases agree with TRBD1. V lost 4 bases, J lost 4 bases, and 8 bases stayed unmatched. Looked up from germline, CDR1 is MDHEN and CDR2 is SYDVKM. This CDR3 has 17 amino acids. CDR3 sequence: CASSSWDRGVGTGELFF. The CDR3 bases are TGTGCCAGCAGTTCCTGGGACAGGGGGGTTGGCACCGGGGAGCTGTTTTTT.

V gene TRBV5-1 combines with J gene TRBJ2-7, with 7 bases identical to TRBD2. CDR3 length: 14 amino acids. CDR1 SGHRS and CDR2 YFSETQ come from the germline V gene. J was trimmed by 12 bases and V by 0 bases; bases with no gene match: 12. The CDR3 is CASSLEASGPKWYF. CDR3 bases: TGCGCCAGCAGCTTGGAGGCTAGCGGCCCGAAGTGGTACTTC.

The CDR3 nucleotides read TGTGCCAGCAGCCAAGAGCCTAGCGGGGGCGCAGATACGCAGTATTTT. Amino acids: CASSQEPSGGADTQYF. V and J are TRBV4-2 and TRBJ2-3; 10 bases are shared with TRBD2. Germline values: CDR1 LGHNA, CDR2 YNFKEQ. The CDR3 spans 16 residues. V shed 0 bases and J 4 bases; nucleotides not matched to a gene: 4.

This clone was observed a handful of times. V usage is TRBV7-9 and J usage is TRBJ2-2, with D perhaps matching TRBD1 (6 bases). Deletions cut 8 bases from V and 6 bases from J, with 13 bases between. This CDR3 is built from 13 residues. From germline, CDR1 is SEHNR and CDR2 FQNEAQ (reference sequence). The CDR3 bases are TGTGCCAGCCGGGACACTGCTGCCGGGGAGCTGTTTTTT. It translates to CASRDTAAGELFF.

The table lists this clone with a count of one. The chain uses TRBV7-2 and TRBJ2-1; 7 bases match TRBD2. Germline V lookup: CDR1 SGHTA, CDR2 FQGNSA. The J segment lost 0 bases and the V segment lost 5 bases, leaving 4 bases of the junction unmatched. This CDR3 is built from 15 residues. The CDR3 region is CASSREGSSYNEQFF. The CDR3, as DNA: TGTGCCAGCAGCAGGGAGGGGAGCTCCTACAATGAGCAGTTCTTC.

The V call is TRBV5-1, the J call TRBJ2-3, with a possible D match to TRBD2 (5 bases). Trimming took 0 bases from V and 1 from J, leaving 9 bases between them. This CDR3 is 15 amino acids long. Germline V lookup: CDR1 SGHRS, CDR2 YFSETQ. CDR3 in DNA: TGCGCCAGCAGCTTGGCCGGGGTGCGCACAGATACGCAGTATTTT. It translates to CASSLAGVRTDTQYF. The variable domain in full, completed from reference TRBV5-1 and TRBJ2-3, reads KAGVTQTPRYLIKTRGQQVTLSCSPISGHRSVSWYQQTPGQGLQFLFEYFSETQRNKGNFPGRFSGRQFSNSRSEMNVSTLELGDSALYLCASSLAGVRTDTQYFGPGTRLTVL.

The chain joins TRBV5-1 to TRBJ2-5, with D possibly matching TRBD1 (6 bases). Germline V lookup: CDR1 SGHRS, CDR2 YFSETQ. V was pared by 2 bases and J by 5 bases, with 10 bases between. CDR3 length: 13 amino acids. CDR3 bases: TGCGCCAGCAGCTTACAGGGTTCGGAGACCCAGTACTTC. Protein: CASSLQGSETQYF. The full variable domain, completed using reference TRBV5-1 and TRBJ2-5, is KAGVTQTPRYLIKTRGQQVTLSCSPISGHRSVSWYQQTPGQGLQFLFEYFSETQRNKGNFPGRFSGRQFSNSRSEMNVSTLELGDSALYLCASSLQGSETQYFGPGTRLLVL.

There are a few counts of this clone. This chain connects TRBV5-1 to TRBJ2-7; D may be TRBD1 (5 bases). Germline loops: CDR1 SGHRS, CDR2 YFSETQ. The ends were cut back, 0 bases at V and 3 bases at J, with 7 bases in the middle. The CDR3 loop spans 13 amino acids. The CDR3: CASSLGRDYEQYF. The CDR3 DNA follows: TGCGCCAGCAGCTTGGGCAGGGACTACGAGCAGTACTTC. Looking up the rest from reference TRBV5-1 and TRBJ2-7 gives the full variable domain: KAGVTQTPRYLIKTRGQQVTLSCSPISGHRSVSWYQQTPGQGLQFLFEYFSETQRNKGNFPGRFSGRQFSNSRSEMNVSTLELGDSALYLCASSLGRDYEQYFGPGTRLTVT.

This chain connects TRBV29-1 to TRBJ2-2, with a weak D call TRBD2 (6 bases). Germline-derived CDR1 and CDR2 are SQVTM and ANQGSEA. The CDR3 loop spans 12 amino acids. Trimming left V 7 bases short and J 6 bases short, with 12 bases between. The CDR3 spells CSAGLHAGELFF. As DNA, the CDR3 is TGCAGCGCGGGACTCCACGCCGGGGAGCTGTTTTTT.

The chain is built from TRBV19 and TRBJ1-1; D is possibly TRBD1 (5 bases). CDR3 length: 14 residues. Germline V CDR1 and CDR2: LNHDA, SQIVND (reference sequence). Deletions cut 5 bases from V and 5 bases from J, with 15 bases between. CDR3 DNA: TGTGCCAGTAGTGCCCGCCTAGGGGTTACTGAAGCTTTCTTT. Its protein product is CASSARLGVTEAFF.

The chain recombines TRBV4-2 with TRBJ2-2; tentative D call: TRBD1 (6 bases). The germline V gene encodes CDR1 LGHNA and CDR2 YNFKEQ. This CDR3 is 16 amino acids long. V was trimmed by 0 bases and J by 1 base, leaving 9 bases between them. CDR3 protein: CASSQDPRGNTGELFF. The CDR3 region has the DNA TGTGCCAGCAGCCAAGACCCCAGGGGGAACACCGGGGAGCTGTTTTTT.

The chain is built from TRBV6-5 and TRBJ2-7, with D unclear. The CDR3 sequence is 10 residues long. The V and J ends lost 11 bases and 0 bases respectively, with 5 bases between them. CDR1 and CDR2 (germline): MNHEY, SVGAGI. The CDR3 spells CASFSYEQYF. Here the CDR3 DNA reads TGTGCCTCGTTCTCCTACGAGCAGTACTTC.

This rearrangement joins TRBV11-2 to TRBJ1-5; unclear D gene. CDR3 size: 15 residues. V lost 0 bases to trimming and J lost 2 bases, with 8 bases between them. Germline CDR1 reads SGHAT; CDR2 reads FQNNGV. CDR3 nucleotides: TGTGCCAGCAGCTTAGATGGTTTAGGCAATCAGCCCCAGCATTTT. Translating gives CASSLDGLGNQPQHF.

The genes are TRBV6-5 and TRBJ2-7; D possibly corresponds to TRBD2 (5 bases). CDR1 and CDR2 (germline): MNHEY, SVGAGI. This CDR3 contains 13 residues. V lost 4 bases and J lost 1, with 8 bases in between. CDR3: CASSSGKSYEQYF. The CDR3 DNA follows: TGTGCCAGCAGTTCGGGGAAATCCTACGAGCAGTACTTC.